This T cell receptor (beta chain) originates from a study of monozygotic twins with inflammatory bowel disease. Whole blood without T cell sorting served as the source of isolated total RNA. Researchers ran eight separate cDNA reactions for each sample. TCRdb reprocessed the 5' RACE reads and keeps a single row for each CDR3 protein, giving no DNA. The sample shows 300,000 to 400,000 distinct CDR3 sequences, and around 2.6% sits with its ten largest clones. CDR1 and CDR2 (germline): MNHEY, SMNVEV (reference sequence). The CDR3 length is 18 residues. Details on this clonotype: The antigen remains unidentified.

General study points: Twins with IBD had fewer clonotypes in common with others than healthy twins, particularly during disease activity.

The rearrangement joins TRBV27 to TRBJ2-7; the TCRdb call, TRBD2, lacks DNA for checking. This TCR was recovered from a human donor with ulcerative colitis or Crohn's disease, or a healthy co-twin of an affected twin (not recorded which). Material: blood. This CDR3 is CASSFHGLAGHKYYEQYF.